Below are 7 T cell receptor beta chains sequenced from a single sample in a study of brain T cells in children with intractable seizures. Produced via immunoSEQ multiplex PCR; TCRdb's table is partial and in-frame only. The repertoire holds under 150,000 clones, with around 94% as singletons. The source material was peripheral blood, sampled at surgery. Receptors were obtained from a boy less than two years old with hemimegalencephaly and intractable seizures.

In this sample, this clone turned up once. CDR3: CASSQRGGGYGYTF. The DNA for the CDR3 is TGTGCCAGCAGCCAACGGGGGGGCGGCTATGGCTACACCTTC. The V and J genes are TRBV3-1 (or the pseudogene TRBV3-2) and TRBJ1-2, with TRBD1 as a possible D gene (6 bases). From germline, CDR1 is LGHDT and CDR2 YNNKEL (reference sequence). V lost 2 bases and J lost 4, with 11 bases in between. CDR3 size: 14 residues.

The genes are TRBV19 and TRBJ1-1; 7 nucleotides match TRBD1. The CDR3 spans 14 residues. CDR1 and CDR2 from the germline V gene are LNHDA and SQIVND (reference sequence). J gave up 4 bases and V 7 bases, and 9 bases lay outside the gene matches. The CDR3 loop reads CASTGGAAATEAFF. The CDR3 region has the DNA TGTGCCAGTACAGGGGGGGCCGCAGCCACTGAAGCTTTCTTT. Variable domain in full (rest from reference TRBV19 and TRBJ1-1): DGGITQSPKYLFRKEGQNVTLSCEQNLNHDAMYWYRQDPGQGLRLIYYSQIVNDFQKGDIAEGYSVSREKKESFPLTVTSAQKNPTAFYLCASTGGAAATEAFFGQGTRLTVV.

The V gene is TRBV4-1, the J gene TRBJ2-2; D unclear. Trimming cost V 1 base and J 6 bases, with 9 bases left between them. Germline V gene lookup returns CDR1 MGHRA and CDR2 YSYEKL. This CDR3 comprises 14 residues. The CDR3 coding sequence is TGCGCCAGCAGCCAAGGCCTACGGGCCGGGGAGCTGTTTTTT. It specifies CASSQGLRAGELFF.

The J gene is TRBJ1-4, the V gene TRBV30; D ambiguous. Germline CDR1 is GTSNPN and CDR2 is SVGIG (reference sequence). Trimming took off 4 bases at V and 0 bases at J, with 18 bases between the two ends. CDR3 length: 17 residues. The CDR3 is CAWTFRTLHPTNEKLFF. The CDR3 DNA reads TGTGCCTGGACCTTCCGGACGTTACACCCAACTAATGAAAAACTGTTTTTT.

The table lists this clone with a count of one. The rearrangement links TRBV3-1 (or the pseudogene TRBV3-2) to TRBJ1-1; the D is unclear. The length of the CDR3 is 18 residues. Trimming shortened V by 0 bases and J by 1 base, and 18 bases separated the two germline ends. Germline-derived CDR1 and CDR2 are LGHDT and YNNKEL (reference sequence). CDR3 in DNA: TGTGCCAGCAGCCAAGATCTTTTTAGGAGGACTTCGAACACTGAAGCTTTCTTT. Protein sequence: CASSQDLFRRTSNTEAFF.

DNA of the CDR3: TGTGCCTGGACCCGACTGGCAATGGGCACAGATACGCAGTATTTT. Translated: CAWTRLAMGTDTQYF. V gene TRBV30 combines with J gene TRBJ2-3; unclear D gene. CDR3 length equals 15 residues. CDR1 GTSNPN and CDR2 SVGIG come from the germline V gene (reference sequence). V was pared by 4 bases and J by 1 base, with 15 bases between.

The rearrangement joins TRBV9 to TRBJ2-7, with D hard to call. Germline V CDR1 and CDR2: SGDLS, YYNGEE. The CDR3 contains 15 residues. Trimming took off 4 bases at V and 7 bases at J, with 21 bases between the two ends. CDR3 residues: CASSPQGGPQTEQYF. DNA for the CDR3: TGTGCCAGCAGCCCTCAAGGTGGTCCCCAAACTGAGCAGTACTTC.